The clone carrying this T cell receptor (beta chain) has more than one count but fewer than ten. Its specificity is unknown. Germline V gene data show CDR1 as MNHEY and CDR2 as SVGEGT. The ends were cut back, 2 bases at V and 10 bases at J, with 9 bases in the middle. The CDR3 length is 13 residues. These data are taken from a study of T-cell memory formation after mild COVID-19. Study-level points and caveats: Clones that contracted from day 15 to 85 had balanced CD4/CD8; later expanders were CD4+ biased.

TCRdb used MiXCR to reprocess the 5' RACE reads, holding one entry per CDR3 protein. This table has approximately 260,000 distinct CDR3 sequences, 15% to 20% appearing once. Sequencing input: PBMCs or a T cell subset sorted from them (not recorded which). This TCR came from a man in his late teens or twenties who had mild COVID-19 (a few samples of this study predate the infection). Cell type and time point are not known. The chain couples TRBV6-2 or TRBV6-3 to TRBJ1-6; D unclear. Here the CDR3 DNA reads TGTGCCAGCAGTTACGAGGGAAAATCACCCCTCCACTTT. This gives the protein CASSYEGKSPLHF.